This TCR beta chain was identified during a study of a mutant IDH1 vaccine in newly diagnosed glioma. Turning to this clone: Its antigen is currently unknown.

V was cut by 2 bases and J by 1 base, with 8 bases left in between. The germline V gene encodes CDR1 MNHEY and CDR2 SVGAGI. CDR3 size: 15 residues. Time point given: week 5, during vaccination. Each dose delivered 300 ug of mutant IDH1 20-mer peptide subcutaneously with imiquimod. The assay was immunoSEQ multiplex PCR, and TCRdb's table has in-frame clones only and misses some. This sample carries 75,000 to 80,000 clones, over 75% of them seen once, and the ten largest clones take 0.5% to 0.7%. The V and J genes are TRBV6-5 and TRBJ2-2; D is unresolved. This clonotype originated in a woman aged 50 to 65 with glioma. The specimen was PBMCs, collected from a glioma patient whose treatment included an IDH1 peptide vaccine. In DNA form, the CDR3 reads TGTGCCAGCAGTTACAGGGCAGAGAACACCGGGGAGCTGTTTTTT. Translated: CASSYRAENTGELFF.